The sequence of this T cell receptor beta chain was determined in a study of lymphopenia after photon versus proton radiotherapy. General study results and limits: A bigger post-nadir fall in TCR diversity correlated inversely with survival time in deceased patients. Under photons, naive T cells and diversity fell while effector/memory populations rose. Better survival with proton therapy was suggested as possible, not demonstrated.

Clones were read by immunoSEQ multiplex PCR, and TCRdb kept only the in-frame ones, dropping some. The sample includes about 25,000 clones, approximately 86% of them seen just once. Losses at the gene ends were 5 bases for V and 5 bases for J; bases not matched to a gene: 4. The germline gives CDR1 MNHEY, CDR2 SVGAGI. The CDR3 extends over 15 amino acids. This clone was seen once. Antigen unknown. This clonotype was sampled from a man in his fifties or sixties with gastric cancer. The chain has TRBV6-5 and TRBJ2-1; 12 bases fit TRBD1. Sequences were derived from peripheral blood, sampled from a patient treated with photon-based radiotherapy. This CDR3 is CASSVGQGAHNEQFF. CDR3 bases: TGTGCCAGCAGTGTGGGACAGGGGGCCCACAATGAGCAGTTCTTC.